The rows below give T cell receptor beta chains drawn from one sample of a study of OX40 agonist ivuxolimab in advanced cancers. Clones were read by immunoSEQ multiplex PCR, and TCRdb kept only the in-frame ones, dropping some. The table has about 58,000 clones, approximately 82% seen once. This specimen was CD4+ or CD8+ T cells sorted from blood, taken in a trial of the OX40 agonist ivuxolimab. The source of these receptors is an adult with an advanced solid tumor such as melanoma, head and neck, liver or kidney cancer. CDR3s include the opening cysteine and the closing phenylalanine or tryptophan.

j_call v_call cdr3_aa
TRBJ2-1 TRBV7-9 CASSRGAGSYNEQFF
TRBJ1-4 TRBV6-6 CASKGKDAEKLFF
TRBJ2-7 TRBV7-8 CASSFVGLAGRDEQYF
TRBJ2-1 TRBV28 CASSFQASSYNEQFF
TRBJ2-1 TRBV28 CASSILTSGPSYNEQFF
TRBJ1-6 TRBV28 CASSLPGTGGLSPLHF
TRBJ2-5 TRBV4-1 CASSQGLARGGGETQYF
TRBJ2-2 TRBV5-4 CASSPGQTGELFF
TRBJ2-5 TRBV15 CATSKEDRGQTETQYF
TRBJ1-5 TRBV30 CAWSVSYGRGINQPQHF
TRBJ1-1 TRBV12-5 CASGQNTEAFF
TRBJ2-7 TRBV4-1 CASSQVYGQSYEQYF
TRBJ1-3 TRBV23-1 CASSQSRLSESGNTIYF
TRBJ2-3 TRBV18 CASSPIPTDTQYF
TRBJ1-1 TRBV7-2 CASSLVWGVRMETEAFF
TRBJ1-1 TRBV5-6 CASSLNPGLNTEAFF
TRBJ2-3 TRBV27 CASSFVGGVKRNTQYF
TRBJ1-1 TRBV6-1 CASSSRQNTEAFF
TRBJ2-1 TRBV11-3 CASSTGQAYNEQFF
TRBJ2-7 TRBV2 CASKRTVQSYEQYF
TRBJ1-6 TRBV4-1 CASSPRQVLSSYNSPLHF
TRBJ2-7 TRBV18 CASSLGTGSEQYF